This T cell receptor (beta chain) is from a study of blood T cell repertoires in COVID-19. Study details: Acute-phase and convalescent COVID-19 samples originated in the United States, Italy and Spain. T cells, B-cell-depleted T cells, or PBMCs supplied cDNA or gDNA.

Original processing notes: Amplification from reference gene primers served as the basis for estimated nucleated cell counts. Clones were sequenced by immunoSEQ multiplex PCR, and TCRdb holds only the in-frame ones, with some missing. V and J calls and clone size are those listed in that table; D and trimming were worked out from the DNA. This table has 200,000 or so clones, about 88% appearing once. V was shortened by 5 bases and J by 3 bases, with 17 bases between the two germline ends. The CDR3 contains 15 residues. The V gene's germline CDR1 is SGHAT and CDR2 FQDESV (reference sequence). This clone has at least ten counts.

The chain carries TRBV11-1 and TRBJ2-7, with D perhaps TRBD1 (6 bases). This sequence was found in a man in his fifties or sixties with COVID-19, enrolled during active disease. The sample comprised peripheral blood. CDR3: CASSLETGPVYEQYF. The CDR3 DNA is TGTGCCAGCAGCCTCGAGACAGGACCAGTCTACGAGCAGTACTTC.